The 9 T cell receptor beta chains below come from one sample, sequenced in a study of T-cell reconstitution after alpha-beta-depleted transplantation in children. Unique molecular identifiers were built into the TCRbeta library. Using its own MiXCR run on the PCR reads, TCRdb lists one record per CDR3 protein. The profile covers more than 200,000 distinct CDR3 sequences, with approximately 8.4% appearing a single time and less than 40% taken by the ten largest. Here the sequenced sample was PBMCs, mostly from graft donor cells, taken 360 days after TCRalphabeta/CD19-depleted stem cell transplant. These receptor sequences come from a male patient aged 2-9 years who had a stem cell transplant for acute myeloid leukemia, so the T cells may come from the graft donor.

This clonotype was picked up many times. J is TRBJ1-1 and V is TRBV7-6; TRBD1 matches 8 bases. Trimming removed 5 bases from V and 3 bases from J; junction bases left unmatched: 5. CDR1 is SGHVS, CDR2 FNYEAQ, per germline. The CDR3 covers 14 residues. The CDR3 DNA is TGTGCCAGCAGCGTCGGGACAGGATACACTGAAGCTTTCTTT. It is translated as CASSVGTGYTEAFF.

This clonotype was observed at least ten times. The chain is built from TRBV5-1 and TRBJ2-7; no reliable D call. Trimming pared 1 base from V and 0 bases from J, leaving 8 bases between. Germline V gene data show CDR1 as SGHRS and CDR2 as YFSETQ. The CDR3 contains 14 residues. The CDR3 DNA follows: TGCGCCAGCAGCTTGCAAGAGTTCTCCTACGAGCAGTACTTC. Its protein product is CASSLQEFSYEQYF.

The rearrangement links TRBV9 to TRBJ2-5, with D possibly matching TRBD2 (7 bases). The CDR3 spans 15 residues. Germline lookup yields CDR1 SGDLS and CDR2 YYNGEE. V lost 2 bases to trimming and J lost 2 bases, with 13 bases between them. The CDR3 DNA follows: TGTGCCAGCAGCGTCGGGGGGCGATGGCAAGAGACCCAGTACTTC. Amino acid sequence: CASSVGGRWQETQYF.

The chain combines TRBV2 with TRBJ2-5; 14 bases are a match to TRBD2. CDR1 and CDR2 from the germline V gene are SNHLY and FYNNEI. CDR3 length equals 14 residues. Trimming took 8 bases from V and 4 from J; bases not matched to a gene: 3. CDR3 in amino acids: CASLGLAGGETQYF. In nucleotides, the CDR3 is TGTGCCAGCCTCGGACTAGCGGGAGGAGAGACCCAGTACTTC.

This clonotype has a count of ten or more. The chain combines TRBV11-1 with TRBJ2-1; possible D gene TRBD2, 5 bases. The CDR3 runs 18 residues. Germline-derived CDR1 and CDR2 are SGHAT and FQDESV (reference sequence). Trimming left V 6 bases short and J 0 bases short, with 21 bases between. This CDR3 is CASRAKVGRLSSYNEQFF. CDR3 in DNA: TGTGCCAGCAGGGCTAAGGTGGGTCGACTAAGCTCCTACAATGAGCAGTTCTTC. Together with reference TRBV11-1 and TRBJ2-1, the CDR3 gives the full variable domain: EAEVAQSPRYKITEKSQAVAFWCDPISGHATLYWYRQILGQGPELLVQFQDESVVDDSQLPKDRFSAERLKGVDSTLKIQPAELGDSAMYLCASRAKVGRLSSYNEQFFGPGTRLTVL.

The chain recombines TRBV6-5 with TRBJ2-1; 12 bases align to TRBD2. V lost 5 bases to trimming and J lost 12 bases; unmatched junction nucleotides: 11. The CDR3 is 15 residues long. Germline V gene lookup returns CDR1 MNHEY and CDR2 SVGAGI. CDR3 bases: TGTGCCAGCAGTCCCGCTGGACTAGCGGGGAAGGGGCAGTTCTTC. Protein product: CASSPAGLAGKGQFF.

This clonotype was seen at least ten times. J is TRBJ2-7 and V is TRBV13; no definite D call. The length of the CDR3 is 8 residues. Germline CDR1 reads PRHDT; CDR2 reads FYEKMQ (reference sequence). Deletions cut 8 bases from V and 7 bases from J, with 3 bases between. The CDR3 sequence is CASPEQYV. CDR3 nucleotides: TGTGCCAGCCCAGAGCAGTACGTC.

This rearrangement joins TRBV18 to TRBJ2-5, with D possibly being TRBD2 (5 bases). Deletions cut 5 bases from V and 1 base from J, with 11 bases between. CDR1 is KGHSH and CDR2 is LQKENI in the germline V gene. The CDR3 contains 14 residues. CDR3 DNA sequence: TGTGCCAGCTCATCGCTAGCCATCCAAGAGACCCAGTACTTC. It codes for CASSSLAIQETQYF.

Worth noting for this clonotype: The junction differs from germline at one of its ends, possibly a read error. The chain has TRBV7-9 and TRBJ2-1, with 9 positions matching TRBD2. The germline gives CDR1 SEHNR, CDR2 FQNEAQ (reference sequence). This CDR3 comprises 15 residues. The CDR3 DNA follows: TGTGCCAGCAGCCTAGCGGGGACCCCTCGGAATGAGCAGTTCTTC. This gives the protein CASSLAGTPRNEQFF.